The 17 T cell receptor beta chains reported below all come from one sample, sequenced in a study of neoadjuvant anti-PD-1 for oral cavity cancer. Some clones are missing from TCRdb's copy, which holds only in-frame ones; the method was immunoSEQ multiplex PCR. The sample lists around 12,000 clones, about 60% seen once, with around 2% in the top ten. This specimen was PBMCs, taken before nivolumab (anti-PD-1) treatment. Receptors originate from a person aged 40 to 85 with oral cavity squamous cell carcinoma.

This clone appeared a single time. This chain connects TRBV5-4 to TRBJ2-3, with TRBD2 matching 12 bases. CDR3 length equals 16 residues. Germline V lookup: CDR1 SGHNT, CDR2 YYREEE (reference sequence). Losses at the gene ends were 0 bases for V and 1 base for J; bases not matched to a gene: 0. For the CDR3, the DNA is TGTGCCAGCAGCTTGGGACTAGCGGGGGGCACAGATACGCAGTATTTT. Translating it yields CASSLGLAGGTDTQYF.

V usage is TRBV7-2 and J usage is TRBJ1-2; no definite D call. Germline V lookup: CDR1 SGHTA, CDR2 FQGNSA. V was cut by 6 bases and J by 3 bases, with 11 bases left in between. The length of the CDR3 is 13 residues. CDR3 sequence: CASSFLADYGYTF. The CDR3 DNA reads TGTGCCAGCAGTTTTCTTGCCGACTATGGCTACACCTTC.

The genes are TRBV6-1 and TRBJ1-2; a weak D match, TRBD1 (5 bases). The CDR3 sequence is 14 residues long. Germline values: CDR1 MNHNS, CDR2 SASEGT. V shed 0 bases and J shed 8 bases, with 13 bases lying between them. The CDR3 region is CASSEAAQGGGYTF. The CDR3 nucleotides read TGTGCCAGCAGTGAAGCAGCCCAGGGCGGCGGCTACACCTTC.

The chain has TRBV5-1 and TRBJ2-6; tentative D call: TRBD1 (5 bases). Per the germline V gene, CDR1 is SGHRS and CDR2 is YFSETQ. The length of the CDR3 is 17 residues. V was trimmed by 0 bases and J by 2 bases, leaving 12 bases between them. In DNA, the CDR3 is TGCGCCAGCAGCTTGGGGGCAGGGCTCCCTGGGGCCAACGTCCTGACTTTC. Amino acid sequence: CASSLGAGLPGANVLTF.

Here the CDR3 reads CASSGTVRGFNYEQYF. In DNA, the CDR3 is TGTGCCAGCAGTGGGACAGTTAGGGGTTTCAACTACGAGCAGTACTTC. The V call is TRBV2, the J call TRBJ2-7; D might be TRBD1 (6 bases). The CDR3 covers 16 residues. Trimming removed 4 bases at V and 3 bases at J, with 19 bases between. Looked up from germline, CDR1 is SNHLY and CDR2 is FYNNEI.

The rearrangement links TRBV6-6 to TRBJ2-2; D remains unclear. The germline V gene has CDR1 MNHNY and CDR2 SVGAGI (reference sequence). V gave up 5 bases and J gave up 5 bases, with 6 bases separating them. The CDR3 length is 12 residues. In DNA, the CDR3 is TGTGCCAGCAGTCGACCTACCGGGGAGCTGTTTTTT. Its protein is CASSRPTGELFF.

This clone was observed a few times. The chain uses TRBV19 and TRBJ1-2; weak D call: TRBD1 (6 bases). V was shortened by 3 bases and J by 6 bases, with 11 bases between the two germline ends. The V gene's germline CDR1 is LNHDA and CDR2 SQIVND (reference sequence). The CDR3 has 13 amino acids. CDR3 bases: TGTGCCAGTAGTATTCGGGGGGCGGATGGCTACACCTTC. It specifies CASSIRGADGYTF.

This clone was picked up a small number of times. This CDR3 reads CASSLVLGELFF. For the CDR3, the DNA is TGTGCCAGCAGTTTGGTACTAGGGGAGCTGTTTTTT. V is TRBV28 and J is TRBJ2-2; D is ambiguous. Trimming stripped 3 bases from V and 8 bases from J, with 7 bases between. The CDR3 spans 12 residues. Germline V gene lookup returns CDR1 MDHEN and CDR2 SYDVKM.

The CDR3 spells CASSQPQAGSEQYF. The CDR3, as DNA: TGTGCCAGTAGCCAACCCCAGGCGGGCTCCGAGCAGTACTTC. The V call is TRBV19, the J call TRBJ2-7; D may be TRBD2 (5 bases). CDR1 is LNHDA and CDR2 is SQIVND in the germline V gene (reference sequence). This CDR3 has 14 amino acids. V lost 6 bases to trimming and J lost 6 bases, with 18 bases between them. Full variable domain (rest looked up from reference TRBV19 and TRBJ2-7): DGGITQSPKYLFRKEGQNVTLSCEQNLNHDAMYWYRQDPGQGLRLIYYSQIVNDFQKGDIAEGYSVSREKKESFPLTVTSAQKNPTAFYLCASSQPQAGSEQYFGPGTRLTVT.

The rearrangement uses TRBV2 and TRBJ2-7; possibly TRBD2 for D (7 bases). This CDR3 comprises 13 residues. Germline loops: CDR1 SNHLY, CDR2 FYNNEI. V was trimmed by 7 bases and J by 6 bases, leaving 16 bases between them. In DNA, the CDR3 is TGTGCCAGCAAGGGGGGGACGCAAGGCGAGCAGTACTTC. It yields the protein CASKGGTQGEQYF.

The chain carries TRBV7-6 and TRBJ1-6, with D unclear. Trimming took 2 bases from V and 10 from J, leaving 9 bases between them. The germline V gene encodes CDR1 SGHVS and CDR2 FNYEAQ. The CDR3 length is 13 residues. The CDR3 here is CASSLSPRSPLHF. The CDR3 coding sequence is TGTGCCAGCAGCTTATCGCCCCGATCACCCCTCCACTTT.

The chain uses TRBV2 and TRBJ1-6, with TRBD1 as a possible D gene (5 bases). V was cut by 2 bases and J by 8 bases, with 16 bases left in between. The CDR3 has 16 residues. Germline lookup yields CDR1 SNHLY and CDR2 FYNNEI. As DNA, the CDR3 is TGTGCCAGCAGTGAAACCCTGGGACGGGGAGATTCACCCCTCCACTTT. Its translation is CASSETLGRGDSPLHF.

The gene calls are TRBV6-6 and TRBJ1-2, with TRBD1 as a possible D gene (6 bases). There are 15 residues in the CDR3. V shed 6 bases and J shed 0 bases, with 14 bases lying between them. Per the germline V gene, CDR1 is MNHNY and CDR2 is SVGAGI (reference sequence). The chain's CDR3 is CASRSPGESNYGYTF. CDR3 sequence (DNA): TGTGCCAGCAGAAGCCCAGGGGAGTCTAACTATGGCTACACCTTC.

This chain links TRBV5-6 with TRBJ2-5; tentative D call: TRBD1 (6 bases). V was pared by 2 bases and J by 2 bases, with 13 bases between. CDR1 is SGHDT and CDR2 is YYEEEE in the germline V gene. The length of the CDR3 is 15 residues. CDR3 sequence: CASSLAGAYQETQYF. CDR3 sequence (DNA): TGTGCCAGCAGCTTAGCAGGGGCATATCAAGAGACCCAGTACTTC.

The chain recombines TRBV11-1 with TRBJ2-2; 8 bases map to TRBD2. Per the germline V gene, CDR1 is SGHAT and CDR2 is FQDESV (reference sequence). With V trimmed by 2 bases and J by 1 base, 0 bases remained unmatched. The CDR3 spans 15 residues. The CDR3 DNA reads as TGTGCCAGCAGCTTACTAGCGGGGAACACCGGGGAGCTGTTTTTT. Translated, it gives CASSLLAGNTGELFF.

This clone came up a few times. The chain combines TRBV30 with TRBJ1-2; TRBD1 might be the D (5 bases). This CDR3 spans 15 amino acids. The V end was cut by 0 bases, the J end by 4 bases, with 15 bases between. The germline CDR1 and CDR2 sequences are GTSNPN and SVGIG (reference sequence). CDR3 sequence reads: CAWSVGPGQSYGYTF. DNA for the CDR3: TGTGCCTGGAGTGTAGGTCCAGGGCAGAGCTATGGCTACACCTTC.

The chain has TRBV6-1 and TRBJ1-1; D gene uncertain. CDR3 length: 13 residues. The ends were cut back, 4 bases at V and 3 bases at J, with 9 bases in the middle. The germline V gene encodes CDR1 MNHNS and CDR2 SASEGT. Here the CDR3 reads CASSAGGYTEAFF. Here the CDR3 DNA reads TGTGCCAGCAGTGCCGGAGGGTACACTGAAGCTTTCTTT.